The clone carrying this T cell receptor beta chain has a handful of counts. Its antigen remains unknown. Each gene name is a mouse one. The missing CDR3 end, 4 residues past where the read stops, is filled in from the germline J gene. The sample belongs to a study of CD8+ T cells in alopecia areata. In the study overall: It was roughly 7-10-week-old female C3H/HeJ mice that received skin from roughly 6-12-month-old C3H/HeJ graft donors with spontaneous alopecia. Study conclusions and caveats: Clonality was higher in lesional than normal scalp, especially in alopecia totalis/universalis. Scalp sample sequencing also detects resident alphabeta T cells of normal skin.

Reverse transcribed after extraction, RNA yielded cDNA as the sequencing template. The method was immunoSEQ multiplex PCR; TCRdb's version includes in-frame clones alone and lacks a portion of them. The repertoire shows 200,000 to 300,000 clones, none seen only once; the top ten take less than 1.5%. The CDR3 runs 15 residues. Trimming removed 5 bases from V and 0 bases from J; junction bases left unmatched: 3. CDR1 and CDR2 (germline): MNHDT, YYDKIL. CD4, CD8alpha, NKG2D, NKG2ACE and other markers were used to sort pooled cutaneous lymph node cells. The specimen sequenced was CD4+ T cells sorted from a lymph node. The chain has TRBV17 and TRBJ2-2; 7 nucleotides agree with TRBD2. The TCR comes from a C3H/HeJ mouse with alopecia areata. The mice in this strain carry MHC haplotype H2-k. The CDR3 region is CASSPLGTNTGQLYF. CDR3 bases read: TGTGCTAGCAGTCCACTGGGGACAAACACCGGG.